Below, 6 T cell receptor beta chains from the same sample are listed, as sequenced in a study of blood T cells in healthy people across ages (dated by TCRdb to between 2014 and 2017). The library came from 5' RACE. For sequencing, an Illumina HiSeq 2500 was employed. A second about 7 to 11 cycle PCR used a sample-barcoded 5' primer and a J-beta primer mix. Through fastp at Q25 and MiXCR, TCRdb rebuilt clones from the public reads, retaining in-frame beta chains. Merged by CDR3 protein, the rows form single entries marked with the most common genes and DNA. The sample table holds 600,000 or so distinct CDR3 sequences, of which about 21% were seen once. Jointly, the top ten make up 3.6% of the sample. Sequenced input: blood. Every receptor here comes from a man aged 70 or older in good health.

The chain recombines TRBV5-6 with TRBJ1-4, with D maybe TRBD1 (5 bases). The CDR3 covers 15 residues. Germline V gene sequence: CDR1 SGHDT, CDR2 YYEEEE. V gave up 0 bases and J gave up 7 bases, with 13 bases separating them. The CDR3 region is CASSLAGSGIEKLFF. The CDR3 region has the DNA TGTGCCAGCAGCTTGGCTGGTTCAGGGATTGAAAAACTGTTTTTT.

This clonotype was seen a few times. The chain links TRBV6-5 to TRBJ1-4; D not certain. V shed 7 bases and J shed 4 bases, with 13 bases lying between them. The germline gives CDR1 MNHEY, CDR2 SVGAGI. This CDR3 has 14 residues. DNA for the CDR3: TGTGCCAGCACTCCGGGGAGCCGTAATGAAAAACTGTTTTTT. This codes for CASTPGSRNEKLFF.

There are a few counts of this clonotype. This chain joins TRBV7-2 and TRBJ1-2; 9 bases agree with TRBD1. The CDR3 is made up of 15 amino acids. Trimming at V came to 1 base and at J to 6 bases, leaving 6 bases not matched to a gene. Germline loops: CDR1 SGHTA, CDR2 FQGNSA. The CDR3 protein is CASSLVWDRVDGYTF. DNA for the CDR3: TGTGCCAGCAGCTTAGTGTGGGACAGGGTGGATGGCTACACCTTC.

The CDR3 loop is CASSQDGITDTQYF. The CDR3 DNA follows: TGCGCCAGCAGCCAAGACGGAATCACAGATACGCAGTATTTT. The chain links TRBV4-3 to TRBJ2-3, with no clear D. The CDR3 is made up of 14 amino acids. Trimming left V 0 bases short and J 2 bases short, with 6 bases between. From germline, CDR1 is LGHNA and CDR2 YSLEER.

About this clonotype itself: Given the absence of the conserved phenylalanine or tryptophan at the CDR3 end, a read error is likely. The chain employs TRBV10-3 and TRBJ2-5; D is perhaps TRBD2 (5 bases). The CDR3 loop spans 14 amino acids. Per the germline V gene, CDR1 is ENHRY and CDR2 is SYGVKD. Between the trimmed V and J ends, which lost 10 bases and 0 bases, there was a span of 15 bases. This CDR3 is CATGLYSNQETQYL. CDR3 in DNA: TGTGCCACCGGACTCTACAGTAACCAAGAGACCCAGTACCTC.

This sequence joins TRBV7-6 and TRBJ1-1; D unclear. V lost 0 bases and J 5 bases, leaving 13 bases between the germline ends. The CDR3 is 15 amino acids. Per the germline V gene, CDR1 is SGHVS and CDR2 is FNYEAQ. The CDR3 nucleotides read TGTGCCAGCAGCTTAGCTTGGGAAATGGTAACTGAAGCTTTCTTT. Residues: CASSLAWEMVTEAFF. The full variable domain, with the rest looked up from reference TRBV7-6 and TRBJ1-1, is GAGVSQSPRYKVTKRGQDVALRCDPISGHVSLYWYRQALGQGPEFLTYFNYEAQQDKSGLPNDRFSAERPEGSISTLTIQRTEQRDSAMYRCASSLAWEMVTEAFFGQGTRLTVV.